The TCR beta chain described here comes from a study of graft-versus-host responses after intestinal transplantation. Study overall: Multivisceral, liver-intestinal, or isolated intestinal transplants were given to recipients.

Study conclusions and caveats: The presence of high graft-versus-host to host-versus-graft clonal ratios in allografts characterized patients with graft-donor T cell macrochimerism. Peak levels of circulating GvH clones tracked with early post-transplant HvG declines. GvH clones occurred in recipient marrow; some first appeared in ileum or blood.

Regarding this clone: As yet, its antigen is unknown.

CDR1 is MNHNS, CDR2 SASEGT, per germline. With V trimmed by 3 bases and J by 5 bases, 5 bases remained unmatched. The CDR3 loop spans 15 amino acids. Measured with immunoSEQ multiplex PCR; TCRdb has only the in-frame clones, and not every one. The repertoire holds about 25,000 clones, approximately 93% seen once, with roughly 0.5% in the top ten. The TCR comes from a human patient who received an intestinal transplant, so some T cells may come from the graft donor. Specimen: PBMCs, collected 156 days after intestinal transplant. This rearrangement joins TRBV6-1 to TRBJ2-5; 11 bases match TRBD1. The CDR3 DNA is TGTGCCAGCAGTGATGGACAGGGGGCCTCGGAGACCCAGTACTTC. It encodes CASSDGQGASETQYF.